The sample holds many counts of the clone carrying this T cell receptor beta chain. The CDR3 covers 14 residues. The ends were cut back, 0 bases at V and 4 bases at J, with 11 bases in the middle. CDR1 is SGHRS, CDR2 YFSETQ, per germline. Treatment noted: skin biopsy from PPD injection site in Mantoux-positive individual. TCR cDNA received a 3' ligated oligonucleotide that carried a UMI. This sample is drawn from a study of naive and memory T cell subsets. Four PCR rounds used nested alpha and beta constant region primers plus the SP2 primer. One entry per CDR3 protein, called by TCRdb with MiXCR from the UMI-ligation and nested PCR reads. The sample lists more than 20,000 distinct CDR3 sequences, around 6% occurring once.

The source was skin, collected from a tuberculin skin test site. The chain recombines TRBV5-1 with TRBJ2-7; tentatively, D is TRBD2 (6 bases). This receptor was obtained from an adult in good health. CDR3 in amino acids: CASSLGNGGYEQYF. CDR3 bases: TGCGCCAGCAGCTTGGGAAACGGGGGTTACGAGCAGTACTTC.